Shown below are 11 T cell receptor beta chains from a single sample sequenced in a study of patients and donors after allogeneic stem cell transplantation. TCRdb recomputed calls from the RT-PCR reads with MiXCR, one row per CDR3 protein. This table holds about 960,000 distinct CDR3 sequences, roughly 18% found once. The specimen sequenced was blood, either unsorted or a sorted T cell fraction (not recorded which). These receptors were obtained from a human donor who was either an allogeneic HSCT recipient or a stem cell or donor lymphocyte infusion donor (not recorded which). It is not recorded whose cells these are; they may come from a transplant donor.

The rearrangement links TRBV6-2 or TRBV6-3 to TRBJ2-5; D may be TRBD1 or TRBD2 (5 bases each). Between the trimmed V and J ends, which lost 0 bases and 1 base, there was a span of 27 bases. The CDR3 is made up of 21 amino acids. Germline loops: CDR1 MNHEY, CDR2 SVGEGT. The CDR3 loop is CASSYSDRDLSIGYLQETQYF. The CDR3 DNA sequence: TGTGCCAGCAGTTACTCGGACCGGGACCTCTCTATAGGCTACCTCCAAGAGACCCAGTACTTC.

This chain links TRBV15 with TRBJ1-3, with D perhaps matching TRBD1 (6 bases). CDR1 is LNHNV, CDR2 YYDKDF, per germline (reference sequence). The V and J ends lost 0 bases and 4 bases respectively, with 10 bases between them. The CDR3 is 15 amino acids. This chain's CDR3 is CATSRDLGQGNTIYF. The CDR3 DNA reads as TGTGCCACCAGCAGAGATCTCGGACAGGGAAACACCATATATTTT.

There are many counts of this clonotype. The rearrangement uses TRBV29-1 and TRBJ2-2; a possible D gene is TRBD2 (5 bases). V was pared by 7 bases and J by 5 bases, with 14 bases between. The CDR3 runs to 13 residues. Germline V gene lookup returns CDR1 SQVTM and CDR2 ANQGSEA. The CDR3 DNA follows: TGCAGCGCGCCCGGGGTAAAGACCGGGGAGCTGTTTTTT. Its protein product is CSAPGVKTGELFF.

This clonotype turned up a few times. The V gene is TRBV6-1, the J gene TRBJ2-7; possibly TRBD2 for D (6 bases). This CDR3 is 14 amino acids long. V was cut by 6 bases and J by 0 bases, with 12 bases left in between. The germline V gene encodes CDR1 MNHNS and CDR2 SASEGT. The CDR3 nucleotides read TGTGCCAGCAGCCGGGGCGGGAACTCCTACGAGCAGTACTTC. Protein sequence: CASSRGGNSYEQYF.

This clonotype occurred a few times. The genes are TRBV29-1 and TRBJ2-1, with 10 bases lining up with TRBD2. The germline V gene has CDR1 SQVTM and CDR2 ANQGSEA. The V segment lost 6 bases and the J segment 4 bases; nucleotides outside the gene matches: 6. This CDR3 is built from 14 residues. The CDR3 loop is CSVVLAGSYNEQFF. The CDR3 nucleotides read TGCAGCGTCGTACTAGCGGGAAGTTACAATGAGCAGTTCTTC.

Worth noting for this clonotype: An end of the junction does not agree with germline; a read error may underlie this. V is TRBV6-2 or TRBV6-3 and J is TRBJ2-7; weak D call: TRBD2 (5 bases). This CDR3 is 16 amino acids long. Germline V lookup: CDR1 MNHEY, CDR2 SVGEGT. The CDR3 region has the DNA TGTGCCAGCCGTTACCTGACCGGCGCCGGGGAACCGGAGCAGTACTTC. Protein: CASRYLTGAGEPEQYF.

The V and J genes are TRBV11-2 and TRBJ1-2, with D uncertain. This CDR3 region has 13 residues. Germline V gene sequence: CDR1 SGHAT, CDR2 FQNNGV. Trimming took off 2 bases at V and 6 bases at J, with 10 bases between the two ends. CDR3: CASSLIQTHGYTF. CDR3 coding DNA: TGTGCCAGCAGCTTAATTCAGACACATGGCTACACCTTC.

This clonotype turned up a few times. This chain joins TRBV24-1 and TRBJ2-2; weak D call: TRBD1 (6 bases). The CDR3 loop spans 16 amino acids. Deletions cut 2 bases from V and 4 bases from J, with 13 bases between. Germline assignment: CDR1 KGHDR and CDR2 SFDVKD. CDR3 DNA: TGTGCCACCAGTGATTCTTGGGACACCCTCACCGGGGAGCTGTTTTTT. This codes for CATSDSWDTLTGELFF.

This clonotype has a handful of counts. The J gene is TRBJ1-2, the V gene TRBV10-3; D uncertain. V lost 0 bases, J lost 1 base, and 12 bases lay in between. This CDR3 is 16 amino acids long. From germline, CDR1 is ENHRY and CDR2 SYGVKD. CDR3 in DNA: TGTGCCATCAGTGAGTCGGGTGGACGCTTTAACTATGGCTACACCTTC. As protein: CAISESGGRFNYGYTF.

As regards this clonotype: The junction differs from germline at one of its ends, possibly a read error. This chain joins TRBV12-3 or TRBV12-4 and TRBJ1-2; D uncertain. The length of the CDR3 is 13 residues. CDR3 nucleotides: TGTGCCAGCAGTTTGAGAGCTAACTATGTCTACACCTTC. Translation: CASSLRANYVYTF.

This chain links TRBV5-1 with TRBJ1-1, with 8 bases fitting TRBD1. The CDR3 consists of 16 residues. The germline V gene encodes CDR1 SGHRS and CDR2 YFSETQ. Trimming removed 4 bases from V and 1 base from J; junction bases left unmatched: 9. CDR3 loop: CASSPGGTGANTEAFF. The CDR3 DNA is TGCGCCAGCAGCCCCGGAGGGACAGGCGCGAACACTGAAGCTTTCTTT.